Presented here are 13 T cell receptor beta chains from one specimen sequenced in a study of radiotherapy plus CTLA-4 blockade in lung cancer. Clones were sequenced by immunoSEQ multiplex PCR, and TCRdb holds only the in-frame ones, with some missing. Of around 90,000 clones listed, over 80% are singletons. The sample was peripheral blood, taken from a patient treated with radiotherapy plus ipilimumab. These receptors all stem from a human donor with non-small cell lung cancer that progressed on radiotherapy plus ipilimumab.

The chain employs TRBV30 and TRBJ1-6, with 7 bases fitting TRBD1. This CDR3 has 13 residues. Losses at the gene ends were 3 bases for V and 7 bases for J; bases not matched to a gene: 3. Per the germline V gene, CDR1 is GTSNPN and CDR2 is SVGIG (reference sequence). As DNA, the CDR3 is TGTGCCTGGAGAGAGGACAGGAATTCACCCCTCCACTTT. It translates to CAWREDRNSPLHF.

This rearrangement joins TRBV6-5 to TRBJ2-7; D not resolved. This CDR3 region has 16 residues. V was trimmed by 0 bases and J by 0 bases, leaving 12 bases between them. Germline CDR1 reads MNHEY; CDR2 reads SVGAGI. The CDR3 here is CASSYSNYLSSYEQYF. The CDR3 nucleotides read TGTGCCAGCAGTTACTCGAACTACCTGAGCTCCTACGAGCAGTACTTC.

Worth noting for this clone: Other DNA sequences in this specimen translate into the identical CDR3. This chain joins TRBV5-1 and TRBJ1-2; D may be TRBD1 (6 bases). This CDR3 has 14 amino acids. Germline V gene sequence: CDR1 SGHRS, CDR2 YFSETQ. The ends were cut back, 4 bases at V and 6 bases at J, with 16 bases in the middle. DNA of the CDR3: TGCGCCAGCAGCCCTAGCGGGGGGGCAAATGGCTACACCTTC. Translated: CASSPSGGANGYTF.

This clone was counted once. The chain employs TRBV5-4 and TRBJ2-4; D is possibly TRBD1 (6 bases). Germline lookup yields CDR1 SGHNT and CDR2 YYREEE (reference sequence). CDR3 length equals 16 residues. Trimming took 1 base from V and 0 from J, leaving 11 bases between them. The CDR3: CASSLPGDLAKNIQYF. CDR3 coding DNA: TGTGCCAGCAGCTTGCCAGGGGACCTAGCCAAAAACATTCAGTACTTC. The whole variable domain, filled in from reference TRBV5-4 and TRBJ2-4, reads ETGVTQSPTHLIKTRGQQVTLRCSSQSGHNTVSWYQQALGQGPQFIFQYYREEENGRGNFPPRFSGLQFPNYSSELNVNALELDDSALYLCASSLPGDLAKNIQYFGAGTRLSVL.

The chain links TRBV25-1 to TRBJ2-5; perhaps TRBD2 as D (6 bases). Trimming took 1 base from V and 0 from J, leaving 9 bases between them. The germline gives CDR1 MGHDK, CDR2 SYGVNS. This CDR3 comprises 15 residues. The CDR3 nucleotides are TGTGCCAGCAGTGAATTTGCGGGGAACCAAGAGACCCAGTACTTC. Translated, it gives CASSEFAGNQETQYF.

This chain connects TRBV6-5 to TRBJ1-1; D not resolved. Trimming removed 0 bases from V and 6 bases from J, with 14 bases in between. Germline CDR1 MNHEY, CDR2 SVGAGI. This CDR3 comprises 15 residues. The DNA of the CDR3 is TGTGCCAGCAGTTACTCCCTTCGGGCGGTCGCTGAAGCTTTCTTT. It is translated as CASSYSLRAVAEAFF.

The J gene is TRBJ1-5, the V gene TRBV28; D ambiguous. The CDR3 is 12 amino acids. The V end was cut by 5 bases, the J end by 4 bases, with 6 bases between. The germline CDR1 and CDR2 sequences are MDHEN and SYDVKM. The CDR3 sequence is CASSLLNQPQHF. The CDR3 region has the DNA TGTGCCAGCAGTCTTCTAAATCAGCCCCAGCATTTT.

The chain links TRBV5-4 to TRBJ2-1; D possibly corresponds to TRBD1 (6 bases). The CDR3 loop spans 13 amino acids. Germline-derived CDR1 and CDR2 are SGHNT and YYREEE (reference sequence). V lost 1 base and J 10 bases, leaving 12 bases between the germline ends. CDR3 sequence reads: CASSLLGQGEQFF. CDR3 coding DNA: TGTGCCAGCAGCTTGTTGGGGCAGGGGGAGCAGTTCTTC.

The CDR3 here is CASSETSGTGGPPLHF. CDR3 sequence (DNA): TGTGCCAGCAGTGAAACATCCGGGACAGGGGGTCCACCCCTCCACTTT. The chain carries TRBV6-1 and TRBJ1-6; 11 bases are a match to TRBD1. From germline, CDR1 is MNHNS and CDR2 SASEGT. V gave up 2 bases and J gave up 11 bases; unmatched junction bases: 8. The CDR3 has 16 residues.

The gene calls are TRBV6-5 and TRBJ1-4; no reliable D call. The CDR3 loop spans 15 amino acids. CDR1 MNHEY and CDR2 SVGAGI come from the germline V gene. Trimming cost V 6 bases and J 7 bases, with 18 bases left between them. CDR3 sequence reads: CASSRTGLGGEKLFF. The CDR3 DNA reads TGTGCCAGCAGCAGAACCGGACTGGGAGGTGAAAAACTGTTTTTT.

The gene calls are TRBV11-3 and TRBJ2-5; 9 bases are a match to TRBD2. V trimming: 5 bases; J trimming: 1 base; junction bases outside the gene matches: 8. CDR1 is SGHNT and CDR2 is YENEEA in the germline V gene. This CDR3 contains 16 residues. The CDR3 spells CASSNPWTSAQETQYF. The CDR3, as DNA: TGTGCCAGCAGCAATCCCTGGACTAGCGCCCAAGAGACCCAGTACTTC.

This chain joins TRBV2 and TRBJ2-5; no clear D. CDR1 is SNHLY and CDR2 is FYNNEI in the germline V gene. This CDR3 has 13 residues. Trimming stripped 6 bases from V and 6 bases from J, with 14 bases between. This CDR3 is CASRDEPWKTQYF. The CDR3 nucleotides are TGTGCCAGCAGGGACGAACCGTGGAAGACCCAGTACTTC. The full variable domain, in which reference TRBV2 and TRBJ2-5 provide the parts outside the CDR3, is EPEVTQTPSHQVTQMGQEVILRCVPISNHLYFYWYRQILGQKVEFLVSFYNNEISEKSEIFDDQFSVERPDGSNFTLKIRSTKLEDSAMYFCASRDEPWKTQYFGPGTRLLVL.

The chain is built from TRBV4-2 and TRBJ2-5; possibly TRBD2 for D (7 bases). Trimming pared 2 bases from V and 3 bases from J, leaving 16 bases between. Germline V gene lookup returns CDR1 LGHNA and CDR2 YNFKEQ. CDR3 length equals 16 residues. The CDR3 region has the DNA TGTGCCAGCAGCCAAAGCCCTGGGGGGGCGGAAGAGACCCAGTACTTC. It codes for CASSQSPGGAEETQYF.